A single sample is the source of the 27 T cell receptor beta chains below, sequenced in a study of shared clonotypes between healthy human individuals. Method: immunoSEQ multiplex PCR; TCRdb's copy keeps in-frame clones and lacks some. The profile shows about 2.1 million clones, 93% of them singletons. Naive CD8 cells were CD45RO-negative, positively selected for CCR7, excluding terminally differentiated effector memory CD45RA+ cells. Sequencing was done on a sample of naive CD8+ T cells from PBMCs. Receptor source: a man in his late teens or twenties in good health. Some clones in this sample may be carry-over from other donors' samples.

The rearrangement joins TRBV5-1 to TRBJ1-1; D remains ambiguous. CDR3 length: 16 amino acids. Trimming took off 5 bases at V and 1 base at J, with 18 bases between the two ends. The V gene's germline CDR1 is SGHRS and CDR2 YFSETQ. CDR3 protein: CASSYSPGSQNTEAFF. DNA for the CDR3: TGCGCCAGCAGTTATTCCCCCGGGAGTCAGAACACTGAAGCTTTCTTT.

About this clone: Additional DNA sequences in this sample encode the identical CDR3. V usage is TRBV7-9 and J usage is TRBJ1-1; no definite D call. CDR1 and CDR2 (germline): SEHNR, FQNEAQ (reference sequence). V gave up 1 base and J gave up 4 bases, with 10 bases separating them. The CDR3 loop spans 14 amino acids. DNA for the CDR3: TGTGCCAGCAGCTTAGTATCCGTGGGCACTGAAGCTTTCTTT. This gives the protein CASSLVSVGTEAFF.

The chain is built from TRBV5-6 and TRBJ2-7; 7 bases agree with TRBD2. The V gene end was trimmed by 4 bases and the J gene end by 3 bases; junction bases not matched to a gene: 13. Germline V gene data show CDR1 as SGHDT and CDR2 as YYEEEE. This CDR3 has 16 residues. CDR3 bases: TGTGCCAGCAGCCAGTGGCGGCCCCCGGGGGGCTACGAGCAGTACTTC. Translating it yields CASSQWRPPGGYEQYF. The full variable domain, completed using reference TRBV5-6 and TRBJ2-7, is DAGVTQSPTHLIKTRGQQVTLRCSPKSGHDTVSWYQQALGQGPQFIFQYYEEEERQRGNFPDRFSGHQFPNYSSELNVNALLLGDSALYLCASSQWRPPGGYEQYFGPGTRLTVT.

The rearrangement links TRBV6-5 to TRBJ2-1; D gene ambiguous. CDR1 MNHEY and CDR2 SVGAGI come from the germline V gene. V was cut by 2 bases and J by 9 bases, with 5 bases left in between. The CDR3 has 11 amino acids. CDR3: CASSYGVEQFF. The CDR3 bases are TGTGCCAGCAGTTACGGTGTTGAGCAGTTCTTC.

V is TRBV7-2 and J is TRBJ2-7, with D possibly matching TRBD2 (5 bases). There are 14 residues in the CDR3. The V gene's germline CDR1 is SGHTA and CDR2 FQGNSA. Trimming removed 4 bases from V and 0 bases from J, with 10 bases in between. The DNA of the CDR3 is TGTGCCAGCAGCTGGGAGCAGAGCTCCTACGAGCAGTACTTC. This translates into CASSWEQSSYEQYF.

The chain has TRBV19 and TRBJ1-1; 7 nucleotides match TRBD1. V lost 4 bases and J lost 7; bases outside the gene matches: 9. The V gene's germline CDR1 is LNHDA and CDR2 SQIVND (reference sequence). CDR3 length: 14 amino acids. The chain's CDR3 is CASSTSDRVGEAFF. The CDR3 DNA reads as TGTGCCAGTAGTACGAGTGACAGGGTGGGTGAAGCTTTCTTT.

The genes are TRBV13 and TRBJ1-2, with D tentatively TRBD1 (5 bases). CDR1 is PRHDT and CDR2 is FYEKMQ in the germline V gene (reference sequence). This CDR3 region has 13 residues. The germline V and J ends were trimmed by 7 bases and 3 bases, with 12 bases remaining between them. The DNA for the CDR3 is TGTGCCAGCACACTAGGGGTGGACTATGGCTACACCTTC. Translated, it gives CASTLGVDYGYTF.

The V call is TRBV5-1, the J call TRBJ2-7; TRBD1 aligns across 10 bases. The CDR3 contains 15 residues. From germline, CDR1 is SGHRS and CDR2 YFSETQ. The J segment lost 7 bases and the V segment lost 0 bases, leaving 7 bases of the junction unmatched. The CDR3 sequence is CASSLVGTGVWEQYF. CDR3 nucleotide sequence: TGCGCCAGCAGCTTGGTCGGGACAGGGGTGTGGGAGCAGTACTTC.

This chain uses TRBV20-1 with TRBJ2-1, with D uncertain. CDR1 and CDR2 from the germline V gene are DFQATT and SNEGSKA (reference sequence). The CDR3 extends over 10 amino acids. Trimming removed 4 bases at V and 7 bases at J, with 5 bases between. Here the CDR3 DNA reads TGCAGTGCTATTCCTAATGAGCAGTTCTTC. Translation: CSAIPNEQFF.

CDR3 in DNA: TGCGCCAGCAGCCAAGGCAGGGACACTGAAGCTTTCTTT. This gives the protein CASSQGRDTEAFF. The V gene is TRBV4-1, the J gene TRBJ1-1, with TRBD1 as a possible D gene (5 bases). CDR1 is MGHRA and CDR2 is YSYEKL in the germline V gene. The length of the CDR3 is 13 residues. Trimming took 1 base from V and 3 from J, leaving 6 bases between them.

The V gene is TRBV7-8, the J gene TRBJ1-4, with TRBD1 as a possible D gene (6 bases). The CDR3 runs to 16 residues. Germline V lookup: CDR1 SGHVS, CDR2 FQNEAQ. V was trimmed by 5 bases and J by 6 bases, leaving 19 bases between them. CDR3 sequence reads: CASSPRAGGRDEKLFF. CDR3 bases: TGTGCCAGCAGCCCAAGGGCGGGGGGCCGGGATGAAAAACTGTTTTTT.

This clone appeared a single time. Germline and junction disagree at one end, which may indicate a read error. This sequence joins TRBV7-2 and TRBJ2-7; the D gene could be TRBD1 or TRBD2 (6 bases each). CDR1 SGHTA and CDR2 FQGNSA come from the germline V gene. The CDR3 length is 14 residues. The DNA of the CDR3 is TGTGCCAGCAGCTTAGCGGGGGGCTCCAACGAGCAGTACTTC. Translating gives CASSLAGGSNEQYF.

The V gene is TRBV9, the J gene TRBJ1-2, with 9 bases aligning to TRBD1. The germline gives CDR1 SGDLS, CDR2 YYNGEE. Losses at the gene ends were 5 bases for V and 8 bases for J; bases not matched to a gene: 10. CDR3 length: 14 residues. The CDR3 sequence is CASRGDRAHQGYTF. DNA for the CDR3: TGTGCCAGCAGAGGGGACAGGGCCCATCAGGGCTACACCTTC. Supplemented by reference TRBV9 and TRBJ1-2, the full variable domain reads DSGVTQTPKHLITATGQRVTLRCSPRSGDLSVYWYQQSLDQGLQFLIQYYNGEERAKGNILERFSAQQFPDLHSELNLSSLELGDSALYFCASRGDRAHQGYTFGSGTRLTVV.

The genes are TRBV4-1 and TRBJ1-5; D remains unclear. Looked up from germline, CDR1 is MGHRA and CDR2 is YSYEKL. CDR3 length equals 13 residues. V lost 1 base to trimming and J lost 9 bases, with 10 bases between them. The CDR3 DNA sequence: TGCGCCAGCAGCCAAGGAATAATGGGGCCCCAGCATTTT. Amino acid sequence: CASSQGIMGPQHF.

The V gene is TRBV30, the J gene TRBJ2-7; 7 bases line up with TRBD1. The V gene's germline CDR1 is GTSNPN and CDR2 SVGIG (reference sequence). J lost 4 bases, V lost 1 base, and 7 bases had no gene match. This CDR3 comprises 14 residues. This CDR3 reads CAWSAPGTAYEQYF. In DNA form, the CDR3 reads TGTGCCTGGAGTGCCCCCGGGACAGCATACGAGCAGTACTTC.

With regard to this clone: Other nucleotide sequences in the sample specify the same CDR3. This chain uses TRBV28 with TRBJ2-7; D perhaps matches TRBD1 (5 bases). Germline values: CDR1 MDHEN, CDR2 SYDVKM. The CDR3 has 12 residues. V was trimmed by 6 bases and J by 4 bases, leaving 10 bases between them. The CDR3 is CASSLRAYEQYF. The DNA for the CDR3 is TGTGCCAGCAGCCTCAGGGCTTACGAGCAGTACTTC.

As regards this clone: In the same sample, other DNA sequences code for this CDR3. The chain employs TRBV9 and TRBJ2-7; 7 nucleotides line up with TRBD1. Germline V gene sequence: CDR1 SGDLS, CDR2 YYNGEE. The CDR3 runs 14 residues. V lost 0 bases, J lost 2 bases, and 2 bases stayed unmatched. The CDR3 DNA reads as TGTGCCAGCAGCGTAGCTGGGACAGCCTACGAGCAGTACTTC. Encoded protein: CASSVAGTAYEQYF.

V and J are TRBV10-3 and TRBJ2-7, with TRBD1 identical over 8 bases. The length of the CDR3 is 15 residues. The germline V gene has CDR1 ENHRY and CDR2 SYGVKD. The V gene end was trimmed by 3 bases and the J gene end by 7 bases; junction bases not matched to a gene: 11. CDR3 loop: CAISDPGQVPSEQYF. CDR3 nucleotides: TGTGCCATCAGTGATCCGGGACAGGTCCCTAGTGAGCAGTACTTC.

The chain recombines TRBV4-2 with TRBJ2-4; perhaps TRBD1 as D (6 bases). V was clipped by 5 bases and J by 0 bases, with 14 bases between them. This CDR3 has 16 residues. The germline gives CDR1 LGHNA, CDR2 YNFKEQ. The CDR3 nucleotides read TGTGCCAGCAGCTTAAGACAGGACCTAGCCAAAAACATTCAGTACTTC. Translating it yields CASSLRQDLAKNIQYF.

The V gene is TRBV9, the J gene TRBJ2-7, with TRBD1 identical over 7 bases. The CDR3 covers 15 residues. The V gene's germline CDR1 is SGDLS and CDR2 YYNGEE. V gave up 4 bases and J gave up 0 bases; unmatched junction bases: 7. The CDR3 sequence is CASSSGQAVSYEQYF. The CDR3 coding sequence is TGTGCCAGCAGCTCAGGACAGGCCGTCTCCTACGAGCAGTACTTC.

The chain has TRBV27 and TRBJ2-2; D may be TRBD2 (6 bases). V gave up 6 bases and J gave up 4 bases, with 15 bases separating them. The germline V gene has CDR1 MNHEY and CDR2 SMNVEV (reference sequence). The CDR3 totals 15 residues. The CDR3 DNA sequence: TGTGCCAGCAGCACTAGCAAATCACCCACCGGGGAGCTGTTTTTT. This encodes CASSTSKSPTGELFF.

CDR3 nucleotides: TGCGCCAGCAGCCGACATGGCGGAGGTGAGCAGTTCTTC. This encodes CASSRHGGGEQFF. The chain has TRBV4-3 and TRBJ2-1; maybe TRBD2 (5 bases). The CDR3 runs to 13 residues. V was trimmed by 4 bases and J by 9 bases, leaving 13 bases between them. Germline values: CDR1 LGHNA, CDR2 YSLEER.

The chain uses TRBV19 and TRBJ2-3, with D possibly being TRBD1 (6 bases). This CDR3 spans 17 amino acids. The V and J ends lost 6 bases and 4 bases respectively, with 23 bases between them. CDR1 LNHDA and CDR2 SQIVND come from the germline V gene (reference sequence). CDR3 bases: TGTGCCAGTAGCACCGACTGGACAGAGGATACGCCAGATACGCAGTATTTT. Encoded protein: CASSTDWTEDTPDTQYF. Filled out from reference TRBV19 and TRBJ2-3, the complete variable domain reads DGGITQSPKYLFRKEGQNVTLSCEQNLNHDAMYWYRQDPGQGLRLIYYSQIVNDFQKGDIAEGYSVSREKKESFPLTVTSAQKNPTAFYLCASSTDWTEDTPDTQYFGPGTRLTVL.

The rearrangement links TRBV29-1 to TRBJ2-1; 8 bases are a match to TRBD1. The germline V gene has CDR1 SQVTM and CDR2 ANQGSEA. This CDR3 region has 10 residues. V dropped 6 bases and J dropped 16; count of bases not matched to a gene: 8. CDR3 nucleotide sequence: TGCAGCGTGACAGGGGTCCCCTCATTCTTC. Translated: CSVTGVPSFF.

The rearrangement joins TRBV4-1 to TRBJ2-7; TRBD1 or TRBD2 may be the D gene (5 bases each). Germline V CDR1 and CDR2: MGHRA, YSYEKL. V was shortened by 0 bases and J by 6 bases, with 21 bases between the two germline ends. The CDR3 extends over 17 amino acids. The DNA of the CDR3 is TGCGCCAGCAGCCAAGATCTAGGGACCATTTTGGGGTCCGAGCAGTACTTC. Translating it yields CASSQDLGTILGSEQYF.

This clone was counted a single time. The gene calls are TRBV19 and TRBJ2-3; 8 bases agree with TRBD1. V was clipped by 5 bases and J by 0 bases; unmatched bases: 4. This CDR3 is 15 amino acids long. Per the germline V gene, CDR1 is LNHDA and CDR2 is SQIVND (reference sequence). The CDR3 sequence: CASSPTGGSTDTQYF. The CDR3 DNA reads as TGTGCCAGTAGTCCTACAGGGGGTAGCACAGATACGCAGTATTTT.

V gene TRBV18 combines with J gene TRBJ2-2, with 8 bases matching TRBD1. Losses at the gene ends were 1 base for V and 1 base for J; bases not matched to a gene: 5. Germline V CDR1 and CDR2: KGHSH, LQKENI. The CDR3 contains 17 residues. The CDR3 reads CASSPLKGTGNTGELFF. The CDR3 DNA sequence: TGTGCCAGCTCACCACTGAAAGGGACAGGGAACACCGGGGAGCTGTTTTTT.